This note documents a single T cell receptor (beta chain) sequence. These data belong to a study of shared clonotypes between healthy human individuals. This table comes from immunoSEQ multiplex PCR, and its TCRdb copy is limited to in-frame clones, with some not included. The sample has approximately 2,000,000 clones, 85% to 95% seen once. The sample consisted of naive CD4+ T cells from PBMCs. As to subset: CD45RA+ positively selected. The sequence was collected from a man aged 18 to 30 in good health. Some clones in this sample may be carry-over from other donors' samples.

The CDR3 DNA follows: TGCGCCAGCAGCCTGGGAGCGGAGAGCTCCTACAATGAGCAGTTCTTC. Protein sequence: CASSLGAESSYNEQFF. The genes are TRBV5-1 and TRBJ2-1, with D perhaps matching TRBD2 (5 bases). The CDR3 extends over 16 amino acids. The V end lost 4 bases, the J end lost 0 bases, and 14 bases lay between the germline ends. CDR1 and CDR2 from the germline V gene are SGHRS and YFSETQ. Together with reference TRBV5-1 and TRBJ2-1, the CDR3 gives the full variable domain: KAGVTQTPRYLIKTRGQQVTLSCSPISGHRSVSWYQQTPGQGLQFLFEYFSETQRNKGNFPGRFSGRQFSNSRSEMNVSTLELGDSALYLCASSLGAESSYNEQFFGPGTRLTVL.